This T cell receptor beta chain was recovered during a study of cytomegalovirus exposure and HLA in healthy donors. Points from the study as a whole: The listing of approximately 160 TCR beta chains classed them as cytomegalovirus-associated.

Generated by immunoSEQ multiplex PCR, the TCRdb table keeps only in-frame clones and is missing some. The sample holds tens of thousands of clones, roughly 87% seen once. Germline assignment: CDR1 SGHDT and CDR2 YYEEEE. V was pared by 0 bases and J by 4 bases, with 3 bases of the junction left unmatched. The CDR3 length is 14 residues. In the case of this clone: Its antigen is still unknown.

V and J are TRBV5-6 and TRBJ2-7; 8 bases are a match to TRBD1. Sequenced input: PBMCs. This clonotype was sampled from a woman under 30 in good health and CMV-seropositive. As DNA, the CDR3 is TGTGCCAGCAGCTTGGACAGGGGGATTTACGAGCAGTACTTC. Its protein is CASSLDRGIYEQYF.